These T cell receptor beta chains were read from a single sample in a study of post-analysis software for immune sequencing data. TCRdb redid the calling of the PCR reads with MiXCR, one entry per CDR3 protein. The sample holds approximately 630,000 distinct CDR3 sequences; around 60% are singletons and the top ten take roughly 12%. The sequenced sample was blood. The receptors derive from a girl aged 2 to 10 with multiple sclerosis. CDR3s leave out the opening cysteine and the closing phenylalanine or tryptophan.

V gene,CDR3 protein
TRBV2,ASSDVAGGNYGYT
TRBV12-3/TRBV12-4,ASSPDRQSPQH
TRBV12-3/TRBV12-4,ASSPGDRGSRGYT
TRBV12-3/TRBV12-4,ASSRSGAPNTGELF
TRBV3-1,ASSQDLTSGTYEQY
TRBV29-1,SVEGGEPYNEQF
TRBV5-6,ASSLEGRMNTEAF
TRBV29-1,SVGRGTSLGNIQY
TRBV7-9,ASSFRTSGETQY
TRBV30,AWSAWTSGETQY
TRBV12-3/TRBV12-4,ASMGRDGTEAF
TRBV10-3,AISWGLAGNEQF
TRBV9,ASSVLPGVYDQETQY
TRBV28,ASSLHPGQGEAF
TRBV10-2,ASSERPTYNEQF
TRBV5-1,ASSLEGGRRNEKLF
TRBV4-3,ASSQDFRTVYGGYT
TRBV6-2/TRBV6-3,ASSSDGFNQPQH
TRBV29-1,SVVLDPTEAF
TRBV5-1,ASSLVPSGSSYEQY
TRBV6-1,ASSDSGQGIETQY
TRBV10-1,ASSNYRVGGYNEQF
TRBV7-9,ASSLGEERGYT
TRBV12-3/TRBV12-4,ASIAGDNNEQF
TRBV6-5,ASSYSRGEEDTQY
TRBV20-1,NAVRLAGAYEQY
TRBV20-1,SASRGGFYNEQF
TRBV11-2,ASSLRAGSITDTQY
TRBV2,ASSESRVSTDTQY
TRBV5-1,ASKQVASSDTQY
TRBV7-9,ASSPRGAGSSYNEQF
TRBV29-1,SVGKLAGGRVGNEQF
TRBV20-1,SASPGTRLNEQF
TRBV29-1,SVSTPEGGLGEQY
TRBV5-1,ASSLAGQGSYNEQF
TRBV4-1,ASSQGTSGRRGEQY
TRBV6-1,ASSAPAGGRANEQF
TRBV27,ASSETSGMAYNEQF
TRBV6-6,ASRPREVGETQY
TRBV15,ATSREVETQY
TRBV28,ASRRGETNEKLF
TRBV7-2,ASSLLTGYNEQF
TRBV13,ASSLYRGAIQY
TRBV6-5,ASSYSQGLAGGPGETQY
TRBV7-2,ASSTGLNGIYEQY
TRBV6-1,ASTQRAGGWYNEQF
TRBV6-1,ASSENPKITTEAF
TRBV7-8,ASSRDRPDTQY
TRBV25-1,ASSEQYFGVQF